These 25 T cell receptor beta chains were sequenced from one sample in a study of blood T cell repertoires in COVID-19. Sequencing used immunoSEQ multiplex PCR; TCRdb keeps in-frame clones, though not all of them. This sample carries approximately 79,000 clones, 80% to 90% of them seen once, and the ten largest clones take just under 0.6%. The sequenced sample was peripheral blood. These receptors were taken from a man aged 60 to 69 with acute or convalescent COVID-19.

V is TRBV6-5 and J is TRBJ2-5; maybe TRBD2 (6 bases). CDR3 length: 14 residues. The V end lost 0 bases, the J end lost 3 bases, and 8 bases lay between the germline ends. Germline CDR1 is MNHEY and CDR2 is SVGAGI. The DNA for the CDR3 is TGTGCCAGCAGTTACTCCGGGACTGAAGAGACCCAGTACTTC. Translated: CASSYSGTEETQYF.

This chain links TRBV19 with TRBJ1-4; 9 nucleotides line up with TRBD1. Germline V gene lookup returns CDR1 LNHDA and CDR2 SQIVND (reference sequence). The CDR3 loop spans 18 amino acids. J was trimmed by 0 bases and V by 5 bases; bases with no gene match: 10. DNA of the CDR3: TGTGCCAGTAGTCCCGTCCCGGGACAGGGATCAACTAATGAAAAACTGTTTTTT. Translation gives CASSPVPGQGSTNEKLFF.

This rearrangement joins TRBV24-1 to TRBJ2-2; D is perhaps TRBD1 (6 bases). Trimming took 2 bases from V and 5 from J, leaving 14 bases between them. Germline values: CDR1 KGHDR, CDR2 SFDVKD. CDR3 length equals 16 residues. CDR3 nucleotides: TGTGCCACCAGTGATTCCGGGACACGTAGGACCGGGGAGCTGTTTTTT. This codes for CATSDSGTRRTGELFF.

This chain joins TRBV19 and TRBJ2-3; D not certain. The CDR3 has 15 residues. The V end was cut by 4 bases, the J end by 2 bases, with 13 bases between. The V gene's germline CDR1 is LNHDA and CDR2 SQIVND (reference sequence). CDR3 sequence reads: CASSNSLPLTDTQYF. Written as DNA, the CDR3 is TGTGCCAGTAGTAATAGCCTACCCCTCACAGATACGCAGTATTTT.

The V gene is TRBV7-2, the J gene TRBJ2-7; TRBD1 agrees at 8 bases. The CDR3 covers 14 residues. Germline-derived CDR1 and CDR2 are SGHTA and FQGNSA. V lost 3 bases to trimming and J lost 5 bases; unmatched junction nucleotides: 6. Here the CDR3 reads CASSFRQGLHEQYF. The CDR3 region has the DNA TGTGCCAGCAGCTTTCGACAGGGGTTGCACGAGCAGTACTTC.

This chain links TRBV5-4 with TRBJ2-5; TRBD1 agrees at 9 bases. With 0 bases clipped from V and 5 bases from J, the junction kept 11 bases outside the gene matches. Per the germline V gene, CDR1 is SGHNT and CDR2 is YYREEE (reference sequence). There are 17 residues in the CDR3. The CDR3 sequence: CASSLDPQQGAGETQYF. The CDR3 nucleotides are TGTGCCAGCAGCTTGGACCCACAACAGGGGGCGGGTGAGACCCAGTACTTC.

This rearrangement joins TRBV7-9 to TRBJ1-2; D might be TRBD1 (5 bases). CDR3 length: 13 amino acids. Trimming stripped 5 bases from V and 8 bases from J, with 15 bases between. The germline V gene has CDR1 SEHNR and CDR2 FQNEAQ (reference sequence). In DNA form, the CDR3 reads TGTGCCAGCAGCCTACAGGCCACCGGAGGCTACACCTTC. Translated: CASSLQATGGYTF.

The chain carries TRBV6-1 and TRBJ1-1; 8 nucleotides line up with TRBD1. Germline assignment: CDR1 MNHNS and CDR2 SASEGT. CDR3 length: 15 amino acids. V trimming: 2 bases; J trimming: 9 bases; junction bases outside the gene matches: 11. CDR3 sequence: CASSEWGLTGEKAFF. In nucleotides, the CDR3 is TGTGCCAGCAGTGAATGGGGGCTGACAGGGGAGAAAGCTTTCTTT.

J is TRBJ1-2 and V is TRBV27; 9 bases are a match to TRBD1. The CDR3 loop spans 13 amino acids. The trim removed 3 bases at V and 6 bases at J, leaving 2 bases unmatched. Germline-derived CDR1 and CDR2 are MNHEY and SMNVEV (reference sequence). The DNA of the CDR3 is TGTGCCAGCAGTTTTGGGACAGGGAATGGCTACACCTTC. This codes for CASSFGTGNGYTF.

This chain uses TRBV7-2 with TRBJ1-1; D gene uncertain. CDR3 length: 14 residues. The germline V gene has CDR1 SGHTA and CDR2 FQGNSA. Trimming removed 4 bases at V and 1 base at J, with 10 bases between. Here the CDR3 DNA reads TGTGCCAGCAGCTCCTTTCCGGGGAACACTGAAGCTTTCTTT. This translates into CASSSFPGNTEAFF.

The rearrangement joins TRBV3-1 (or the pseudogene TRBV3-2) to TRBJ1-2; D gene ambiguous. CDR1 is LGHDT and CDR2 is YNNKEL in the germline V gene (reference sequence). V was trimmed by 1 base and J by 2 bases, leaving 11 bases between them. The CDR3 loop spans 15 amino acids. The CDR3 DNA sequence: TGTGCCAGCAGCCAAGGAGGAGAGGCGAACTATGGCTACACCTTC. Its protein is CASSQGGEANYGYTF.

The chain has TRBV6-5 and TRBJ2-5; the D gene is possibly TRBD1 (5 bases). Trimming removed 4 bases at V and 5 bases at J, with 14 bases between. There are 14 residues in the CDR3. CDR1 and CDR2 (germline): MNHEY, SVGAGI. The CDR3 DNA sequence: TGTGCCAGCAGTTTCGGATCAGGGCCGGAGACCCAGTACTTC. This encodes CASSFGSGPETQYF.

In the case of this clone: The sample contains more than one DNA sequence encoding this CDR3. This rearrangement joins TRBV5-1 to TRBJ2-3, with D possibly being TRBD1 (6 bases). Trimming removed 3 bases at V and 2 bases at J, with 13 bases between. CDR1 is SGHRS and CDR2 is YFSETQ in the germline V gene. The CDR3 spans 15 residues. CDR3 coding DNA: TGCGCCAGCAGCTCAGCAGGGGCAGTCACAGATACGCAGTATTTT. This codes for CASSSAGAVTDTQYF.

The count of this clone is one. This chain uses TRBV5-1 with TRBJ2-5, with 12 bases identical to TRBD1. V shed 3 bases, J shed 0 bases, and the junction held 3 bases outside the gene matches. The germline V gene encodes CDR1 SGHRS and CDR2 YFSETQ. The CDR3 runs 16 residues. The CDR3, as DNA: TGCGCCAGCAGCTCAGGGACAGGGGGCTACCAAGAGACCCAGTACTTC. Amino acid sequence: CASSSGTGGYQETQYF.

V usage is TRBV18 and J usage is TRBJ1-2; TRBD1 matches 10 bases. The J segment lost 7 bases and the V segment lost 0 bases, leaving 8 bases of the junction unmatched. The CDR3 spans 16 residues. The germline gives CDR1 KGHSH, CDR2 LQKENI. CDR3 coding DNA: TGTGCCAGCTCACCACCCGGGACAGGGGAATTGGCTGGCTACACCTTC. Translation: CASSPPGTGELAGYTF. Together with reference TRBV18 and TRBJ1-2, the CDR3 gives the full variable domain: NAGVMQNPRHLVRRRGQEARLRCSPMKGHSHVYWYRQLPEEGLKFMVYLQKENIIDESGMPKERFSAEFPKEGPSILRIQQVVRGDSAAYFCASSPPGTGELAGYTFGSGTRLTVV.

The J gene is TRBJ1-3, the V gene TRBV5-1; D is possibly TRBD1 (5 bases). Germline V gene data show CDR1 as SGHRS and CDR2 as YFSETQ. Trimming pared 2 bases from V and 0 bases from J, leaving 15 bases between. The CDR3 loop spans 17 amino acids. Here the CDR3 DNA reads TGCGCCAGCAGCTTAAACCCTCAGGGCCTCTCTGGAAACACCATATATTTT. Amino acids: CASSLNPQGLSGNTIYF.

V usage is TRBV6-2 or TRBV6-3 and J usage is TRBJ1-2; D remains ambiguous. The CDR3 runs to 13 residues. V was clipped by 0 bases and J by 7 bases, with 9 bases between them. Germline values: CDR1 MNHEY, CDR2 SVGEGT. As DNA, the CDR3 is TGTGCCAGCAGTTACTCAGGCAGGATTGGCTACACCTTC. Residues: CASSYSGRIGYTF.

The chain uses TRBV5-1 and TRBJ2-7; D may be TRBD1 (5 bases). V was clipped by 0 bases and J by 3 bases, with 10 bases between them. This CDR3 is built from 14 residues. Germline lookup yields CDR1 SGHRS and CDR2 YFSETQ. The CDR3 bases are TGCGCCAGCAGCTTGGATGGGCAGGGCTACGAGCAGTACTTC. Its translation is CASSLDGQGYEQYF. Full variable domain (outside the CDR3, taken from reference TRBV5-1 and TRBJ2-7): KAGVTQTPRYLIKTRGQQVTLSCSPISGHRSVSWYQQTPGQGLQFLFEYFSETQRNKGNFPGRFSGRQFSNSRSEMNVSTLELGDSALYLCASSLDGQGYEQYFGPGTRLTVT.

V and J are TRBV13 and TRBJ1-6; possible D gene TRBD1, 5 bases. The V and J ends lost 5 bases and 9 bases respectively, with 14 bases between them. Per the germline V gene, CDR1 is PRHDT and CDR2 is FYEKMQ (reference sequence). The CDR3 is made up of 14 amino acids. CDR3 nucleotides: TGTGCCAGCAGCACCACCTCGGGGGTTTCACCCCTCCACTTT. It encodes CASSTTSGVSPLHF.

This chain connects TRBV6-1 to TRBJ1-2, with D hard to call. The CDR3 has 14 amino acids. V was shortened by 2 bases and J by 4 bases, with 11 bases between the two germline ends. Per the germline V gene, CDR1 is MNHNS and CDR2 is SASEGT. The CDR3 DNA reads as TGTGCCAGCAGTGAAAATCTCCCTTCCTATGGCTACACCTTC. Its protein product is CASSENLPSYGYTF.

The V call is TRBV7-6, the J call TRBJ1-1, with D possibly being TRBD1 (6 bases). Trimming took off 1 base at V and 4 bases at J, with 10 bases between the two ends. This CDR3 has 14 amino acids. Germline loops: CDR1 SGHVS, CDR2 FNYEAQ. This CDR3 is CASSLVQGGTEAFF. The CDR3 DNA reads TGTGCCAGCAGCTTAGTACAGGGTGGCACTGAAGCTTTCTTT. The full variable domain, with the rest looked up from reference TRBV7-6 and TRBJ1-1, is GAGVSQSPRYKVTKRGQDVALRCDPISGHVSLYWYRQALGQGPEFLTYFNYEAQQDKSGLPNDRFSAERPEGSISTLTIQRTEQRDSAMYRCASSLVQGGTEAFFGQGTRLTVV.

CDR3 in DNA: TGTGCCAGCAGTGAATTCGCGGACAGACGAAACACCATATATTTT. It translates to CASSEFADRRNTIYF. The V and J genes are TRBV6-1 and TRBJ1-3; D might be TRBD1 (6 bases). Deletions cut 2 bases from V and 5 bases from J, with 13 bases between. This CDR3 contains 15 residues. Germline assignment: CDR1 MNHNS and CDR2 SASEGT.

This chain links TRBV6-6 with TRBJ1-3; 10 nucleotides line up with TRBD1. V dropped 5 bases and J dropped 6; count of bases not matched to a gene: 4. The CDR3 totals 14 residues. The germline V gene has CDR1 MNHNY and CDR2 SVGAGI (reference sequence). Here the CDR3 reads CASSRDRGQNTIYF. As DNA, the CDR3 is TGTGCCAGCAGTCGGGACAGGGGACAAAACACCATATATTTT.

The CDR3 protein is CASSEARRLGELFF. Written as DNA, the CDR3 is TGTGCCAGCAGTGAAGCGAGGCGGCTAGGGGAGCTGTTTTTT. V and J are TRBV2 and TRBJ2-2; no clear D gene. The germline V gene has CDR1 SNHLY and CDR2 FYNNEI. The CDR3 consists of 14 residues. Deletions cut 0 bases from V and 8 bases from J, with 10 bases between. Supplemented by reference TRBV2 and TRBJ2-2, the full variable domain reads EPEVTQTPSHQVTQMGQEVILRCVPISNHLYFYWYRQILGQKVEFLVSFYNNEISEKSEIFDDQFSVERPDGSNFTLKIRSTKLEDSAMYFCASSEARRLGELFFGEGSRLTVL.

This rearrangement joins TRBV5-5 to TRBJ2-5, with 7 bases identical to TRBD2. V lost 1 base and J lost 5; bases outside the gene matches: 11. The germline gives CDR1 SGHKS, CDR2 YYEKEE (reference sequence). The CDR3 runs to 16 residues. CDR3 protein: CASSLKRQSGVETQYF. CDR3 in DNA: TGTGCCAGCAGCTTGAAGCGGCAGAGCGGGGTGGAGACCCAGTACTTC.